This record concerns one T cell receptor (beta chain) sequence. V lost 5 bases, J lost 5 bases, and 12 bases lay in between. CDR3 length equals 13 residues. CDR1 and CDR2 from the germline V gene are MGHRA and YSYEKL. Profiled with immunoSEQ multiplex PCR; TCRdb holds only in-frame clones, not every one. Of 93,000 or so clones in the sample, 80% to 90% were seen once. The data stem from a study of T cell clones after liver transplantation. This specimen consisted of CD4+ T cells from blood, obtained around 48 months after liver transplant. This chain uses TRBV4-1 with TRBJ1-2; weak D call: TRBD1 (6 bases). This TCR derives from a human patient who received a liver transplant. Some T cells may possibly be graft donor cells. CDR3 residues: CASSTGARYGYTF. DNA for the CDR3: TGCGCCAGCAGCACGGGGGCGCGATATGGCTACACCTTC.